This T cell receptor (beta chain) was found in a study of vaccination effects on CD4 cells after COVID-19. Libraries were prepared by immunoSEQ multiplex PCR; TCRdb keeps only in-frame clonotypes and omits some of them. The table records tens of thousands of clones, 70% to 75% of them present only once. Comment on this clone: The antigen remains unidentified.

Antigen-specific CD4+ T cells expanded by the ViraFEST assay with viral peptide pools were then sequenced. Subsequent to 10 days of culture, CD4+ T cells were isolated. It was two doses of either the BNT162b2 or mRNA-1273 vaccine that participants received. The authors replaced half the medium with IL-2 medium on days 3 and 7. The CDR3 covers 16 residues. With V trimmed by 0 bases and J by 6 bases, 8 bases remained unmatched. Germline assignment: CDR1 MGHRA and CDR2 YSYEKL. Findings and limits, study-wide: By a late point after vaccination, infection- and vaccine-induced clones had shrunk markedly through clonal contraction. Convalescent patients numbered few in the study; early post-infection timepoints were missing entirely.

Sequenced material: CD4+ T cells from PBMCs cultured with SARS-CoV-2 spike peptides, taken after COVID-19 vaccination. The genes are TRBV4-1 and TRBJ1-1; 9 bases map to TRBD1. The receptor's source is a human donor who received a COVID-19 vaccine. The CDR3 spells CASSQERGQGSAEAFF. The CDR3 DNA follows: TGCGCCAGCAGCCAAGAGAGGGGACAGGGTTCCGCTGAAGCTTTCTTT.